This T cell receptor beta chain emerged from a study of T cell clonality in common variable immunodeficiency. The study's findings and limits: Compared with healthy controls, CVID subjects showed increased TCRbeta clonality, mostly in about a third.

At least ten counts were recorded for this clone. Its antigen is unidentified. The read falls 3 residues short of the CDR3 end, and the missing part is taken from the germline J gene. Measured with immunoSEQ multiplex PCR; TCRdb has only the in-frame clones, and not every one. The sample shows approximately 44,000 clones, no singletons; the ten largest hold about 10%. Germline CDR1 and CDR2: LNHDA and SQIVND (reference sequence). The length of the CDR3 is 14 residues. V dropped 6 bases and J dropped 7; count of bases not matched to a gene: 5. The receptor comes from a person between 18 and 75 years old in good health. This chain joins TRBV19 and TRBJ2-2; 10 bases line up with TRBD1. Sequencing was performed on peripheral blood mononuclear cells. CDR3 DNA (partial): TGTGCCAGTAGGTCGACAGGGGGCTTCGGGGAG. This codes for CASRSTGGFGE. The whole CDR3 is CASRSTGGFGELFF.